This T cell receptor (beta chain) emerged from a study of blood T cells in healthy people across ages. Regarding this clonotype: Its antigen remains unidentified.

The second PCR ran 7 to 11 cycles with a sample-barcoded 5' primer and J-beta primers. TCRdb reprocessed the 5' RACE reads via MiXCR and lists one record per CDR3 protein. This sample yields about 750,000 distinct CDR3 sequences, of which approximately 55% are seen a single time; around 40% belongs to the top ten. The germline gives CDR1 SGHTA, CDR2 FQGNSA. CDR3 length: 16 residues. J gave up 5 bases and V 3 bases, and 7 bases lay outside the gene matches. General study results and limits: Not knowing donor CMV status may have confounded expanded clonotype changes.

The J gene is TRBJ2-7, the V gene TRBV7-2; 13 bases map to TRBD2. The sequence was obtained from an older man in good health. Material: blood. CDR3 loop: CASSLGRTSGSHEQYF. CDR3 bases: TGTGCCAGCAGCTTGGGGAGGACTAGCGGGAGCCACGAGCAGTACTTC.